This entry is about one T cell receptor beta chain. Its antigen is not known. Every sample had its cDNA made across eight separate reactions. Reprocessing the 5' RACE reads, TCRdb reports a single entry for every CDR3 protein and omits DNA. The sample table sets out 400,000 to 500,000 distinct CDR3 sequences. The data stem from a study of monozygotic twins with inflammatory bowel disease. Germline CDR1 MNHEY, CDR2 SMNVEV (reference sequence). CDR3 length equals 15 residues. Study findings and constraints: IBD patients share fewer clonotypes with other people than healthy twins do, especially with disease activity. By inverse Simpson index, TCRbeta diversity was lower in IBD patients than in healthy co-twins. Evidence failed to back one strong IBD-linked signal or clonotype.

This chain joins TRBV27 and TRBJ2-3; TCRdb's D call of TRBD2 is untestable without DNA. Sequenced input: blood. The TCR was taken from a human donor with ulcerative colitis or Crohn's disease, or a healthy co-twin of an affected twin (not recorded which). The CDR3 spells CASSAQRGWTDTQYF.